Below are 8 T cell receptor beta chains sequenced from a single sample in a study of shared clonotypes between healthy human individuals. Repertoires were generated with immunoSEQ multiplex PCR, while TCRdb's copy carries only in-frame clones and drops some. The table has over 2,000,000 clones, around 93% seen once. As defined, naive CD8 cells were CD45RO-negative and positively selected for CCR7, with terminally differentiated effector memory CD45RA+ cells excluded. The specimen sequenced was naive CD8+ T cells from PBMCs. These receptors all stem from a man between 18 and 35 years old in good health. Some clones in this sample may be carry-over from other donors' samples.

The sample holds one count of this clone. This chain uses TRBV14 with TRBJ2-1; perhaps TRBD1 as D (6 bases). The CDR3 contains 15 residues. With 6 bases removed from V and 7 bases from J, the gap between germline ends came to 19 bases. Germline CDR1 is SGHDN and CDR2 is FVKESK. DNA for the CDR3: TGTGCCAGCAGTCGTAACAGGGTAGGTTGGAATGAGCAGTTCTTC. It specifies CASSRNRVGWNEQFF.

The chain links TRBV6-6 to TRBJ2-7; TRBD1 agrees at 8 bases. V was pared by 2 bases and J by 5 bases, with 11 bases of the junction left unmatched. The CDR3 spans 16 residues. In germline, CDR1 is MNHNY, CDR2 SVGAGI (reference sequence). For the CDR3, the DNA is TGTGCCAGCAGTTACCTACCCAGGGGGCCCGGCAACGAGCAGTACTTC. Translation gives CASSYLPRGPGNEQYF.

This clone has only one observation. The chain combines TRBV2 with TRBJ1-2; D uncertain. Germline CDR1 and CDR2: SNHLY and FYNNEI. The germline V and J ends were trimmed by 4 bases and 3 bases, with 24 bases remaining between them. CDR3 length: 18 amino acids. CDR3 residues: CASSVQLQTSLRDYGYTF. CDR3 DNA sequence: TGTGCCAGCAGTGTCCAGTTACAGACGAGTCTTAGGGACTATGGCTACACCTTC.

This chain uses TRBV29-1 with TRBJ2-5; 7 bases are a match to TRBD1. The last part of the DNA fits TRBJ2-7 better; the J call may be wrong. Germline lookup yields CDR1 SQVTM and CDR2 ANQGSEA. CDR3 length equals 13 residues. The CDR3 here is CSVEGQLSYEQYF. CDR3 sequence (DNA): TGCAGCGTTGAGGGACAGCTCTCCTACGAGCAGTACTTC.

The genes are TRBV27 and TRBJ1-2, with D perhaps matching TRBD1 (5 bases). Per germline, CDR1 MNHEY and CDR2 SMNVEV (reference sequence). This CDR3 spans 15 amino acids. V lost 0 bases, J lost 5 bases, and 13 bases lay in between. CDR3: CASSLSSRDPYGYTF. In nucleotides, the CDR3 is TGTGCCAGCAGTTTATCGTCCAGGGATCCTTATGGCTACACCTTC.

The chain combines TRBV9 with TRBJ2-7, with 7 bases matching TRBD1. Losses at the gene ends were 0 bases for V and 5 bases for J; bases not matched to a gene: 5. Germline V gives CDR1 SGDLS, CDR2 YYNGEE. The CDR3 extends over 14 amino acids. CDR3: CASSVGQGPHEQYF. CDR3 in DNA: TGTGCCAGCAGCGTAGGACAGGGCCCCCACGAGCAGTACTTC.

The chain links TRBV19 to TRBJ2-3, with a weak D call TRBD2 (6 bases). V lost 5 bases and J lost 2, with 11 bases in between. Germline-derived CDR1 and CDR2 are LNHDA and SQIVND (reference sequence). The CDR3 is 14 residues long. In DNA form, the CDR3 reads TGTGCCAGTAGTTTCGCGGGAATCACAGATACGCAGTATTTT. Residues: CASSFAGITDTQYF.

This chain connects TRBV28 to TRBJ1-5, with D unclear. V was shortened by 8 bases and J by 11 bases, with 16 bases between the two germline ends. This CDR3 contains 12 residues. Per germline, CDR1 MDHEN and CDR2 SYDVKM. CDR3 region: CASGFDTQSQHF. The DNA of the CDR3 is TGTGCCAGCGGATTCGACACCCAGTCCCAGCATTTT.